This is a list of T cell receptor beta chains from one sample in a study of T-cell memory formation after mild COVID-19. TCRdb used MiXCR to reprocess the 5' RACE reads, holding one entry per CDR3 protein. The sample has 15,000 to 20,000 distinct CDR3 sequences; 23% are singletons. Specimen: PBMCs or a T cell subset sorted from them (not recorded which). The receptors originated from a man aged 18 to 30 who had mild COVID-19 (a few samples of this study predate the infection). Cell type and time point are not known. CDR3s include the opening cysteine and the closing phenylalanine or tryptophan. A D gene is named only where the DNA matches it firmly. The size field is filled for only some rows; it gives once, few, many or a size class.

j_call d_call v_call clone_size cdr3_nt cdr3_aa
TRBJ1-3 . TRBV12-3/TRBV12-4 few TGTGCCAGCAGTTTAGCGCTCATCTGGGACCGCGGAAACACCATATATTTT CASSLALIWDRGNTIYF
TRBJ1-2 TRBD1 TRBV6-5 . TGTGCCAGCAGTTATGGGACAGGGAACTATGGCTACACCTTC CASSYGTGNYGYTF
TRBJ1-3 . TRBV9 . TGTGCCAGCAGCGGGAGCAGACAGAGCTCTGGAAACACCATATATTTT CASSGSRQSSGNTIYF
TRBJ1-1 . TRBV7-9 many TGTGCCAGCAGCTTCCCAAATGGACTGGGGCACACTGAAGCTTTCTTT CASSFPNGLGHTEAFF
TRBJ2-3 . TRBV12-3/TRBV12-4 many TGTGCCAGCAGTTTAAACACTGAGGGACCACACACAGATACGCAGTATTTT CASSLNTEGPHTDTQYF
TRBJ2-7 . TRBV19 . TGTGCCAGTAGCCGAGAGGCAGGCGGGGCCTACGAGCAGTACTTC CASSREAGGAYEQYF
TRBJ1-1 TRBD1 TRBV6-6 many TGTGCCAGCAGTTACTGGGACAGGGCCGAGAGAGCTTTCTTT CASSYWDRAERAFF
TRBJ2-7 . TRBV2 many TGTGCCAGCAGTGACAGAGAAGCCCCCGAGCAGTACTTC CASSDREAPEQYF
TRBJ2-3 TRBD2 TRBV4-1 many TGCGCCAGCAGCCGCGGACTAGGCACAGATACGCAGTATTTT CASSRGLGTDTQYF
TRBJ2-3 . TRBV6-6 many TGTGCCAGCAGTCCAGGGGCAGATACGCAGTATTTT CASSPGADTQYF
TRBJ2-2 . TRBV15 many TGTGCCACCAGCCCACGACAGGAAAACGGGGAGCTGTTTTTT CATSPRQENGELFF
TRBJ2-3 TRBD2 TRBV30 . TGTGCCATCGGACTAGTGGGTGGGGATACGCAGTATTTT CAIGLVGGDTQYF
TRBJ2-6 . TRBV5-6 medium-sized TGTGCCAGCAGCTTGCTAGGCAGGGTGGGAATTGGGGCCAACGTCCTGACTTTC CASSLLGRVGIGANVLTF
TRBJ1-4 . TRBV7-9 many TGTGCCAGCAGCTTCGACAGGAGTAATGAAAAACTGTTTTTT CASSFDRSNEKLFF
TRBJ1-1 TRBD1 TRBV6-2/TRBV6-3 . TGTGCCAGCAGTTACTCCGGGACAGGGTCGGCTGAAGCTTTCTTT CASSYSGTGSAEAFF
TRBJ2-7 . TRBV7-9 . TGTGCCAGCAGCTCCGGGACCTACTCCTACGAGCAGTACTTC CASSSGTYSYEQYF
TRBJ2-5 . TRBV4-1 . TGCGCCAGCAGCCAAGGTGGGGGACAAGAGACCCAGTACTTC CASSQGGGQETQYF
TRBJ2-7 . TRBV6-2/TRBV6-3 many TGTGCCAGCAGTTACGTGGACTACGAGCAGTACTTC CASSYVDYEQYF
TRBJ2-1 . TRBV18 many TGTGCCAGCTCACCACCAGGGGGTCTTCCCAATGAGCAGTTCTTC CASSPPGGLPNEQFF
TRBJ2-3 . TRBV7-9 many TGTGCCAGCAGCTCTCGAGATTTTGGGGCTAGCACAGATACGCAGTATTTT CASSSRDFGASTDTQYF
TRBJ1-2 . TRBV5-1 . TGCGCCAGCAGCATAGCAGGGTTCGCAGGGGATGGCTACACCTTC CASSIAGFAGDGYTF
TRBJ1-5 . TRBV4-3 many TGCGCCAGCAGCCAAGCTTATAACAGGGAGCTATACAATCAGCCCCAGCATTTT CASSQAYNRELYNQPQHF
TRBJ2-7 . TRBV6-2/TRBV6-3 . TGTGCCAGCAGCCCCGGGACGGTCTCCTACGAGCAGTACTTC CASSPGTVSYEQYF
TRBJ2-6 . TRBV14 few TGTGCCAGCAGCCTGAAGAGGGGGGCCAACGTCCTGACTTTC CASSLKRGANVLTF
TRBJ2-1 TRBD2 TRBV4-1 few TGCGCCAGCAGCCATGGGGTCGCTCGGGGGGGATACAATGAGCAGTTCTTC CASSHGVARGGYNEQFF
TRBJ2-5 TRBD1 TRBV7-3 many TGTGCCAGCAGCCGTACAGGGGCCGTAGAGACCCAGTACTTC CASSRTGAVETQYF
TRBJ1-5 TRBD1 TRBV24-1 many TGTGCCACCAGTGATGACAGGGGGAGCAATCAGCCCCAGCATTTT CATSDDRGSNQPQHF
TRBJ1-2 . TRBV4-1 . TGCGCCAGCAGCCAAGATCTGGGGGACATGCGACGCTATGGCTACACCTTC CASSQDLGDMRRYGYTF
TRBJ2-7 . TRBV27 . TGTGCCAGCAGTTGGAACCCCTCCTACGAGCAGTACTTC CASSWNPSYEQYF
TRBJ2-1 TRBD2 TRBV7-7 many TGTGCCAGCAGCTGGGGACTAGCGGGGGACAATGAGCAGTTCTTC CASSWGLAGDNEQFF
TRBJ2-7 . TRBV14 many TGTGCCAGCAGCCGAGCCGCCTACGAGCAGTACTTC CASSRAAYEQYF
TRBJ2-2 . TRBV12-3/TRBV12-4 many TGTGCCAGCAGTTTATGGGACACCGGGGAGCTGTTTTTT CASSLWDTGELFF
TRBJ1-1 . TRBV5-1 many TGCGCCAGCAGCACGCGCAGGGTTATGTCTGAAGCTTTCTTT CASSTRRVMSEAFF
TRBJ1-5 . TRBV20-1 many TGCAGTGCTAGAGACGATCATAGCAATCAGCCCCAGCATTTT CSARDDHSNQPQHF
TRBJ1-1 TRBD1 TRBV10-3 . TGTGCCAGTTACAGGGGACTGAACACTGAAGCTTTCTTT CASYRGLNTEAFF
TRBJ1-2 . TRBV4-2 many TGTGCCAGCAGCCACGGTCTGGGTTTATTCGGCTACACCTTC CASSHGLGLFGYTF
TRBJ2-7 . TRBV4-2 . TGTGCCAGCAGCCAAGATCGGAATTGGGGGGAGCAGTACTTC CASSQDRNWGEQYF
TRBJ1-1 . TRBV7-2 many TGTGCCAGCAGCTGGGGCGCTAACACTGAAGCTTTCTTT CASSWGANTEAFF
TRBJ2-5 TRBD1 TRBV7-9 . TGTGCCAGCAGGGCCGGGACAGTGTACCAAGAGACCCAGTACTTC CASRAGTVYQETQYF
TRBJ1-1 TRBD1 TRBV27 few TGTGCCAGCATTCGGGAGGGGGCTCTCCACACTGAAGCTTTCTTT CASIREGALHTEAFF
TRBJ2-1 . TRBV19 many TGTGCCAGTACTCTGGGGTCTCGGAAGTACAATGAGCAGTTCTTC CASTLGSRKYNEQFF
TRBJ1-1 . TRBV9 many TGTGCCAGCAGCGAACGGGACGCAAGGATGGATGAAGCTTTCTTT CASSERDARMDEAFF
TRBJ2-3 . TRBV7-9 few TGTGCCAGCAGCTTTTTTTTAGTGTATGGCACAGATACGCAGTATTTT CASSFFLVYGTDTQYF
TRBJ1-5 TRBD1 TRBV4-1 many TGCGCCAGCAGCCAAGACGGGACAGGGGATACCAATCAGCCCCAGCATTTT CASSQDGTGDTNQPQHF